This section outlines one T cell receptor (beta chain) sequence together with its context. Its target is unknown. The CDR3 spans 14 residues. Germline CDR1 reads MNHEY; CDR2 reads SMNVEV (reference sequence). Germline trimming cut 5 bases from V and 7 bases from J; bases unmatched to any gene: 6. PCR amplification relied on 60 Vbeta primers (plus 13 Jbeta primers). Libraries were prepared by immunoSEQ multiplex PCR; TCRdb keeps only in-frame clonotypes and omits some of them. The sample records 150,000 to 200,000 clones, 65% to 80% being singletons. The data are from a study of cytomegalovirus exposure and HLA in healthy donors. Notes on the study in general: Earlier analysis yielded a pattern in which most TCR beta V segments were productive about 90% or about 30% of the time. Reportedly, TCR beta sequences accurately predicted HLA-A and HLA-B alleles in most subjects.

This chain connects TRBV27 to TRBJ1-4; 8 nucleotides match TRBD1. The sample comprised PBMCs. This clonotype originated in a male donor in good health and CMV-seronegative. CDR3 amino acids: CASSLDRGGEKLFF. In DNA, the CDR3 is TGTGCCAGCAGTCTCGACAGGGGTGGTGAAAAACTGTTTTTT.